Each of the 2 T cell receptor beta chains below was sequenced from the same sample in a study of blood T cell repertoires in COVID-19. Profiling relied on immunoSEQ multiplex PCR, and the TCRdb table lists in-frame clones only, not all of them. The sample holds roughly 360,000 clones; about four fifths are singletons and the top ten take about 4.8%. Material for sequencing was PBMCs or T cells enriched from blood (not recorded which). The receptors shown here come from a woman aged 50 to 60 who had recovered from COVID-19.

In its sample, this clone was seen many times. The rearrangement joins TRBV2 to TRBJ1-2; possibly TRBD1 for D (6 bases). The ends were cut back, 1 base at V and 5 bases at J, with 8 bases in the middle. The V gene's germline CDR1 is SNHLY and CDR2 FYNNEI. This CDR3 has 13 residues. CDR3 loop: CASSEVGQYGYTF. CDR3 nucleotides: TGTGCCAGCAGTGAAGTCGGACAGTATGGCTACACCTTC.

This chain connects TRBV6-2 or TRBV6-3 to TRBJ1-3, with 7 nucleotides matching TRBD1. The germline V gene encodes CDR1 MNHEY and CDR2 SVGEGT. The CDR3 has 15 amino acids. V was clipped by 5 bases and J by 8 bases; unmatched bases: 12. The CDR3 DNA reads TGTGCCAGCAGTCAGGGACAGCACAACGAGGACACCATATATTTT. This gives the protein CASSQGQHNEDTIYF.